These 16 T cell receptor beta chains were sequenced from one sample in a study of cytomegalovirus exposure and HLA in healthy donors. 60 Vbeta and 13 Jbeta primers were used in PCR. The assay was immunoSEQ multiplex PCR, and TCRdb's table has in-frame clones only and misses some. Here the sample spans about 130,000 clones, 77% being singletons. The specimen sequenced was PBMCs. The receptor set was obtained from a woman aged 40 to 55 in good health and CMV-seropositive.

This clone was seen a single time. The chain employs TRBV5-1 and TRBJ2-2, with TRBD2 identical over 8 bases. The CDR3 totals 15 residues. The germline CDR1 and CDR2 sequences are SGHRS and YFSETQ. V was clipped by 2 bases and J by 8 bases; unmatched bases: 8. CDR3 in amino acids: CASSFLAGAGGELFF. CDR3 DNA sequence: TGCGCCAGCAGCTTTCTAGCGGGTGCCGGGGGGGAGCTGTTTTTT.

The chain links TRBV4-1 to TRBJ2-7, with D possibly TRBD1 on 5 matching bases. In germline, CDR1 is MGHRA, CDR2 YSYEKL. V was shortened by 4 bases and J by 3 bases, with 7 bases between the two germline ends. This CDR3 has 12 residues. CDR3 region: CASSLTDYEQYF. CDR3 sequence (DNA): TGCGCCAGCAGCCTGACAGACTACGAGCAGTACTTC.

In this sample, this clone turned up once. The chain uses TRBV10-2 and TRBJ1-1; TRBD1 might be the D (6 bases). CDR1 WSHSY and CDR2 SAAADI come from the germline V gene. Trimming took 6 bases from V and 1 from J, leaving 9 bases between them. This CDR3 is built from 13 residues. CDR3 DNA: TGCGCCAGCAGGGTGACAGGGAACACTGAAGCTTTCTTT. It specifies CASRVTGNTEAFF.

The gene calls are TRBV5-1 and TRBJ2-7; 8 bases map to TRBD1. CDR1 and CDR2 from the germline V gene are SGHRS and YFSETQ. The CDR3 contains 16 residues. The V and J ends lost 2 bases and 5 bases, in that order; junction bases with no gene match: 12. Written as DNA, the CDR3 is TGCGCCAGCAGCTTCAACCCCTTCGGACAGGGCAACGAGCAGTACTTC. Protein: CASSFNPFGQGNEQYF.

The chain links TRBV9 to TRBJ1-2; D may be TRBD1 (5 bases). The CDR3 extends over 14 amino acids. Germline V lookup: CDR1 SGDLS, CDR2 YYNGEE. Trimming pared 0 bases from V and 4 bases from J, leaving 10 bases between. CDR3 DNA sequence: TGTGCCAGCAGCGTAGGGTCAGGGCTCTATGGCTACACCTTC. This translates into CASSVGSGLYGYTF. Combining the CDR3 with reference TRBV9 and TRBJ1-2 gives the whole variable domain DSGVTQTPKHLITATGQRVTLRCSPRSGDLSVYWYQQSLDQGLQFLIQYYNGEERAKGNILERFSAQQFPDLHSELNLSSLELGDSALYFCASSVGSGLYGYTFGSGTRLTVV.

V usage is TRBV5-4 and J usage is TRBJ2-1, with D tentatively TRBD2 (6 bases). The V gene lost 4 bases and the J gene lost 6 bases, with 14 bases spanning the gap. The germline gives CDR1 SGHNT, CDR2 YYREEE (reference sequence). The CDR3 has 14 residues. CDR3 in DNA: TGTGCCAGCAGCACCGGGACGCGGGGCAATGAGCAGTTCTTC. Protein sequence: CASSTGTRGNEQFF.

The chain combines TRBV4-1 with TRBJ2-5, with 7 bases identical to TRBD1. Per the germline V gene, CDR1 is MGHRA and CDR2 is YSYEKL. J gave up 4 bases and V 3 bases, and 5 bases lay outside the gene matches. The CDR3 runs 14 residues. The CDR3 DNA is TGCGCCAGCAGCCAGGGACAGTCCCCAGAGACCCAGTACTTC. It codes for CASSQGQSPETQYF.

V is TRBV4-1 and J is TRBJ2-5; D unresolved. CDR1 and CDR2 (germline): MGHRA, YSYEKL. This CDR3 is built from 13 residues. Trimming shortened V by 4 bases and J by 4 bases, and 10 bases separated the two germline ends. This chain's CDR3 is CASSLAPGETQYF. The CDR3 nucleotides are TGCGCCAGCAGCCTGGCCCCGGGAGAGACCCAGTACTTC.

The V call is TRBV29-1, the J call TRBJ2-1; D is possibly TRBD2 (5 bases). The CDR3 has 12 amino acids. V was trimmed by 7 bases and J by 7 bases, leaving 14 bases between them. CDR1 and CDR2 (germline): SQVTM, ANQGSEA. Here the CDR3 reads CSADRGPNEQFF. In nucleotides, the CDR3 is TGCAGCGCCGACCGAGGGCCGAATGAGCAGTTCTTC.

The rearrangement joins TRBV2 to TRBJ2-3; 10 bases match TRBD2. Trimming cost V 6 bases and J 6 bases; bases outside gene matches: 6. CDR3 length equals 14 residues. CDR1 SNHLY and CDR2 FYNNEI come from the germline V gene. The CDR3 DNA follows: TGTGCCAGCAGGGGCCTAGCGGGAGTGGATACGCAGTATTTT. This translates into CASRGLAGVDTQYF.

This clone has only a few counts. The chain has TRBV6-1 and TRBJ1-5; a weak D match, TRBD1 (5 bases). Germline CDR1 is MNHNS and CDR2 is SASEGT. Deletions cut 3 bases from V and 4 bases from J, with 7 bases between. The CDR3 is 13 residues long. CDR3 bases: TGTGCCAGCAGTGAGGGGGGTAATCAGCCCCAGCATTTT. It translates to CASSEGGNQPQHF.

The CDR3: CASKRGYPGELFF. CDR3 nucleotides: TGTGCCAGCAAAAGAGGGTACCCCGGGGAGCTGTTTTTT. The chain joins TRBV6-5 to TRBJ2-2, with D maybe TRBD2 (5 bases). V lost 7 bases and J 6 bases, leaving 12 bases between the germline ends. CDR3 size: 13 residues. The germline V gene encodes CDR1 MNHEY and CDR2 SVGAGI.

The gene calls are TRBV9 and TRBJ1-1; D is ambiguous. V lost 4 bases to trimming and J lost 7 bases, with 14 bases between them. CDR3 length: 13 amino acids. Germline CDR1 and CDR2: SGDLS and YYNGEE. The CDR3 nucleotides are TGTGCCAGCAGCCCCCACGTGGAGAGTGAAGCTTTCTTT. This sequence encodes CASSPHVESEAFF.

V gene TRBV21-1 combines with J gene TRBJ1-2; the D segment call TRBD1 is taken from the table without a DNA check. TRBV21-1 is a known pseudogene. This CDR3 is built from 14 residues. CDR3 amino acids: CASSTEGTVYGYTF. CDR3 DNA: TGTGCCAGCAGCACGGAAGGGACAGTCTATGGCTACACCTTC.

The rearrangement joins TRBV5-6 to TRBJ1-2; D may be TRBD1 (6 bases). V lost 0 bases and J lost 4, with 10 bases in between. The CDR3 totals 14 residues. Per germline, CDR1 SGHDT and CDR2 YYEEEE. CDR3 protein: CASSLVRGIYGYTF. In DNA, the CDR3 is TGTGCCAGCAGCTTGGTCAGGGGAATCTATGGCTACACCTTC.

The chain joins TRBV6-5 to TRBJ2-7; 12 bases agree with TRBD2. The CDR3 loop spans 14 amino acids. Trimming took 7 bases from V and 5 from J; bases not matched to a gene: 6. CDR1 and CDR2 from the germline V gene are MNHEY and SVGAGI. CDR3 protein: CASTNLAGGDEQYF. CDR3 nucleotides: TGTGCCAGCACCAATCTAGCGGGAGGGGACGAGCAGTACTTC.